The 2 T cell receptor beta chains below were found in one sample sequenced in a study of spatial heterogeneity in lung cancer. Study conclusions and caveats: In tumors, expanded intratumoral alpha and beta TCR counts tracked mutation counts.

Time point specified: sample taken at primary tumor resection. No antigens are known for them. TCRdb ran MiXCR on the 5' RACE reads and lists one entry per CDR3 protein. The sample contains some 9,000 distinct CDR3 sequences, roughly an eighth of which appear only once. The specimen comprised lung tumor tissue, sampled at surgery. The source of these receptors is a male donor with early-stage non-small cell lung cancer.

This clonotype came up many times. Since it is a stray read in a library aimed at alpha chains, this beta chain has a size that is not meaningful. The gene calls are TRBV7-2 and TRBJ2-7, with TRBD2 matching over 7 bases. The CDR3 covers 15 residues. After removal of 5 bases from V and 7 bases from J, the junction contained 14 bases not matched to a gene. Per germline, CDR1 SGHTA and CDR2 FQGNSA. The CDR3 spells CASSTPQRGPLEQYF. CDR3 bases: TGTGCCAGCAGCACCCCCCAGCGGGGACCTCTGGAGCAGTACTTC.

This clonotype was recorded many times. This beta chain is an unintended read in a library built for alpha chains; its size means little. The V gene is TRBV5-1, the J gene TRBJ2-3; D uncertain. Germline V lookup: CDR1 SGHRS, CDR2 YFSETQ. Trimming removed 4 bases from V and 3 bases from J, with 9 bases in between. This CDR3 is built from 13 residues. CDR3 region: CASSPLVTDTQYF. The CDR3 region has the DNA TGCGCCAGCAGCCCCTTAGTGACAGATACGCAGTATTTT.